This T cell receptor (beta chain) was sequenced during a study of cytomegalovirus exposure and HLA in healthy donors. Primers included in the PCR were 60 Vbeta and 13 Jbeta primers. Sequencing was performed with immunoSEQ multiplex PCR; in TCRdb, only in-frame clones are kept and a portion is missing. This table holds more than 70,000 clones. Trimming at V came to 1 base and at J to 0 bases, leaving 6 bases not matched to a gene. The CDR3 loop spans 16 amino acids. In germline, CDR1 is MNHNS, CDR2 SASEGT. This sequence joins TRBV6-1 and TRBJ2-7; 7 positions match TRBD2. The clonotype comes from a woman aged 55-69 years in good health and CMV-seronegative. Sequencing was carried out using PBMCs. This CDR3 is CASSEGWASGSYEQYF. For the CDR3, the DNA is TGTGCCAGCAGTGAAGGATGGGCTAGCGGCTCCTACGAGCAGTACTTC.